The T cell receptor (beta chain) described here comes from a study of blood T cells in healthy people across ages. PCR was performed a second time for roughly 7 to 12 cycles using a sample-barcoded 5' primer and a J-beta primer mix. TCRdb reanalysed the 5' RACE reads using MiXCR and keeps one entry per CDR3 protein. Among over 1.5 million distinct CDR3 sequences, around half were seen once, and the ten largest hold 2.1%. Points on this clonotype: One end of the junction varies from germline; a read error may be responsible.

This CDR3 comprises 13 residues. The germline gives CDR1 DFQATT, CDR2 SNEGSKA (reference sequence). The V and J genes are TRBV20-1 and TRBJ1-2; maybe TRBD1 (6 bases). The sequence derives from a woman in her thirties or forties in good health. Specimen: blood. CDR3 coding DNA: TGCAGTGCTGTTAAAGGGGGGAACTATGGCTGCACCTTC. Protein: CSAVKGGNYGCTF.